This T cell receptor beta chain was profiled in a study of CD8+CD57+ T cells in acquired aplastic anemia. Overall study: Yields of DNA that came from sorted CD4+ and CD8+ cells averaged about 3.4 ug. Approximately 10 million reads were obtained on average for healthy donor CD4+ cells. Broader study findings: Overlap between patients and controls comprised 25 to 35 CD8+ CDR3 sequences.

V was clipped by 0 bases and J by 5 bases; unmatched bases: 9. This CDR3 is 15 amino acids long. Looked up from germline, CDR1 is DFQATT and CDR2 is SNEGSKA (reference sequence). Notes on this clonotype: Its antigen is not known.

Genomic DNA was employed as the template in profiling TCR beta VDJ and CDR3. MiXCR was run by TCRdb on the reads, yielding one entry per CDR3 protein. The sample has fewer than 200,000 distinct CDR3 sequences; around 60% are singletons. The sequencing input was sorted CD4+, CD8+, or CD8+CD57+ T cells (not recorded which) from PBMCs. The receptor was derived from a human donor in good health. The chain joins TRBV20-1 to TRBJ2-7, with TRBD2 matching over 8 bases. The CDR3, as DNA: TGCAGTGCTAGAGAACCAGAGCGGGAGTGGCACGAGCAGTACTTC. Protein product: CSAREPEREWHEQYF.